This entry is about one TCR beta chain. Original handling: It was from reference gene primer amplification that nucleated cell counts were estimated. Profiling relied on immunoSEQ multiplex PCR, and the TCRdb table lists in-frame clones only, not all of them. Clonal size and the V and J genes are those of that table, whereas D and trimming came from the DNA. The sample includes 150,000 to 200,000 clones, 80% to 85% seen only once; the top ten take 6% to 8.5%. The source of the sample is a study of blood T cell repertoires in COVID-19. The CDR3 loop spans 13 amino acids. The receptor comes from a woman in her 70s with COVID-19, enrolled during active disease. Sequencing input: peripheral blood. The rearrangement uses TRBV21-1 and TRBJ2-7; TRBD2 is taken as the D call from the table, unchecked against the DNA. TRBV21-1 is a pseudogene. In nucleotides, the CDR3 is TGTGCCAGCAGCAAAGCAAAGAAGAGCGAGCAGTACTTC. It specifies CASSKAKKSEQYF.